A single sample is the source of the 10 T cell receptor beta chains below, sequenced in a study of shared clonotypes between healthy human individuals. Using immunoSEQ multiplex PCR, the repertoire was profiled, and TCRdb retains in-frame clones only, with some absent. The sample consists of about 2.3 million clones, 85% to 95% of them appearing once. Specimen: naive CD4+ T cells from PBMCs. Subset meaning: CD45RA+ positively selected. The receptors originated from a man younger than 35 in good health. Some clones in this sample may be carry-over from other donors' samples.

The V and J genes are TRBV4-2 and TRBJ2-3, with 8 positions matching TRBD2. V shed 5 bases, J shed 5 bases, and the junction held 15 bases outside the gene matches. Germline lookup yields CDR1 LGHNA and CDR2 YNFKEQ. The CDR3 contains 17 residues. The CDR3 DNA reads as TGTGCCAGCAGCTCCTCCCGCGGGGGGACGAGGGTAGATACGCAGTATTTT. Translating it yields CASSSSRGGTRVDTQYF.

The gene calls are TRBV6-1 and TRBJ1-1, with D possibly matching TRBD1 (6 bases). V was cut by 3 bases and J by 7 bases, with 12 bases left in between. The V gene's germline CDR1 is MNHNS and CDR2 SASEGT. The CDR3 covers 13 residues. In nucleotides, the CDR3 is TGTGCCAGCAGTGATGACAGGCCACATGAAGCTTTCTTT. Its protein is CASSDDRPHEAFF.

This chain links TRBV11-2 with TRBJ2-3, with D unclear. The CDR3 is 11 residues long. Trimming took off 7 bases at V and 6 bases at J, with 8 bases between the two ends. The germline V gene has CDR1 SGHAT and CDR2 FQNNGV. CDR3 loop: CASTPTDTQYF. CDR3 sequence (DNA): TGTGCCAGCACCCCTACGGATACGCAGTATTTT.

The chain has TRBV29-1 and TRBJ1-6, with TRBD1 as a possible D gene (6 bases). Germline CDR1 SQVTM, CDR2 ANQGSEA. The CDR3 length is 13 residues. V lost 4 bases and J lost 8, with 12 bases in between. The CDR3 sequence: CSVARGGDSPLHF. The CDR3 DNA is TGCAGCGTTGCTCGAGGGGGGGATTCACCCCTCCACTTT.

This chain connects TRBV27 to TRBJ2-7; D is perhaps TRBD2 (6 bases). Germline values: CDR1 MNHEY, CDR2 SMNVEV (reference sequence). This CDR3 has 15 residues. Trimming left V 2 bases short and J 5 bases short, with 16 bases between. CDR3: CASSLNLGSTHEQYF. The CDR3, as DNA: TGTGCCAGCAGTTTAAATCTCGGGAGTACCCACGAGCAGTACTTC.

J is TRBJ2-5 and V is TRBV5-4, with 8 bases lining up with TRBD1. CDR3 length: 17 amino acids. CDR1 is SGHNT, CDR2 YYREEE, per germline (reference sequence). V shed 0 bases and J 5 bases; nucleotides not matched to a gene: 12. CDR3 sequence: CASSLGSGQGLSETQYF. The DNA of the CDR3 is TGTGCCAGCAGCTTGGGATCTGGACAGGGATTATCGGAGACCCAGTACTTC.

Comments on this clone: Within the sample, other DNA sequences also encode this same CDR3. This sequence joins TRBV18 and TRBJ2-1; D call uncertain. Germline V CDR1 and CDR2: KGHSH, LQKENI. The CDR3 has 14 residues. Trimming removed 3 bases from V and 8 bases from J, with 14 bases in between. This CDR3 reads CASSPDRVGDEQFF. The CDR3 bases are TGTGCCAGCTCACCGGATAGGGTAGGCGATGAGCAGTTCTTC. Full variable domain (outside the CDR3, taken from reference TRBV18 and TRBJ2-1): NAGVMQNPRHLVRRRGQEARLRCSPMKGHSHVYWYRQLPEEGLKFMVYLQKENIIDESGMPKERFSAEFPKEGPSILRIQQVVRGDSAAYFCASSPDRVGDEQFFGPGTRLTVL.

This chain connects TRBV4-3 to TRBJ2-1; 7 bases match TRBD2. Germline V gene lookup returns CDR1 LGHNA and CDR2 YSLEER. The J segment lost 3 bases and the V segment lost 3 bases, leaving 20 bases of the junction unmatched. The length of the CDR3 is 20 residues. Written as DNA, the CDR3 is TGCGCCAGCAGCCAGGACGCCCTTAATTTGCGGGAGCAATACTACAATGAGCAGTTCTTC. Translating it yields CASSQDALNLREQYYNEQFF.

A note on this clone: The same CDR3 is also encoded by other DNA sequences in this sample. CDR3 amino acids: CASSWRTGGETQYF. In DNA, the CDR3 is TGCGCCAGCAGCTGGCGGACAGGCGGGGAGACCCAGTACTTC. V is TRBV5-1 and J is TRBJ2-5, with TRBD1 matching 7 bases. V was clipped by 3 bases and J by 5 bases; unmatched bases: 7. CDR3 length: 14 residues. Germline CDR1 is SGHRS and CDR2 is YFSETQ.

V usage is TRBV28 and J usage is TRBJ2-5; 9 nucleotides align to TRBD1. The DNA end is more similar to TRBJ2-7, so the J call may be wrong. This CDR3 comprises 14 residues. Germline lookup yields CDR1 MDHEN and CDR2 SYDVKM. CDR3 protein: CASTQTGGSYEQYF. CDR3 sequence (DNA): TGTGCCAGCACCCAGACAGGGGGCTCCTACGAGCAGTACTTC.